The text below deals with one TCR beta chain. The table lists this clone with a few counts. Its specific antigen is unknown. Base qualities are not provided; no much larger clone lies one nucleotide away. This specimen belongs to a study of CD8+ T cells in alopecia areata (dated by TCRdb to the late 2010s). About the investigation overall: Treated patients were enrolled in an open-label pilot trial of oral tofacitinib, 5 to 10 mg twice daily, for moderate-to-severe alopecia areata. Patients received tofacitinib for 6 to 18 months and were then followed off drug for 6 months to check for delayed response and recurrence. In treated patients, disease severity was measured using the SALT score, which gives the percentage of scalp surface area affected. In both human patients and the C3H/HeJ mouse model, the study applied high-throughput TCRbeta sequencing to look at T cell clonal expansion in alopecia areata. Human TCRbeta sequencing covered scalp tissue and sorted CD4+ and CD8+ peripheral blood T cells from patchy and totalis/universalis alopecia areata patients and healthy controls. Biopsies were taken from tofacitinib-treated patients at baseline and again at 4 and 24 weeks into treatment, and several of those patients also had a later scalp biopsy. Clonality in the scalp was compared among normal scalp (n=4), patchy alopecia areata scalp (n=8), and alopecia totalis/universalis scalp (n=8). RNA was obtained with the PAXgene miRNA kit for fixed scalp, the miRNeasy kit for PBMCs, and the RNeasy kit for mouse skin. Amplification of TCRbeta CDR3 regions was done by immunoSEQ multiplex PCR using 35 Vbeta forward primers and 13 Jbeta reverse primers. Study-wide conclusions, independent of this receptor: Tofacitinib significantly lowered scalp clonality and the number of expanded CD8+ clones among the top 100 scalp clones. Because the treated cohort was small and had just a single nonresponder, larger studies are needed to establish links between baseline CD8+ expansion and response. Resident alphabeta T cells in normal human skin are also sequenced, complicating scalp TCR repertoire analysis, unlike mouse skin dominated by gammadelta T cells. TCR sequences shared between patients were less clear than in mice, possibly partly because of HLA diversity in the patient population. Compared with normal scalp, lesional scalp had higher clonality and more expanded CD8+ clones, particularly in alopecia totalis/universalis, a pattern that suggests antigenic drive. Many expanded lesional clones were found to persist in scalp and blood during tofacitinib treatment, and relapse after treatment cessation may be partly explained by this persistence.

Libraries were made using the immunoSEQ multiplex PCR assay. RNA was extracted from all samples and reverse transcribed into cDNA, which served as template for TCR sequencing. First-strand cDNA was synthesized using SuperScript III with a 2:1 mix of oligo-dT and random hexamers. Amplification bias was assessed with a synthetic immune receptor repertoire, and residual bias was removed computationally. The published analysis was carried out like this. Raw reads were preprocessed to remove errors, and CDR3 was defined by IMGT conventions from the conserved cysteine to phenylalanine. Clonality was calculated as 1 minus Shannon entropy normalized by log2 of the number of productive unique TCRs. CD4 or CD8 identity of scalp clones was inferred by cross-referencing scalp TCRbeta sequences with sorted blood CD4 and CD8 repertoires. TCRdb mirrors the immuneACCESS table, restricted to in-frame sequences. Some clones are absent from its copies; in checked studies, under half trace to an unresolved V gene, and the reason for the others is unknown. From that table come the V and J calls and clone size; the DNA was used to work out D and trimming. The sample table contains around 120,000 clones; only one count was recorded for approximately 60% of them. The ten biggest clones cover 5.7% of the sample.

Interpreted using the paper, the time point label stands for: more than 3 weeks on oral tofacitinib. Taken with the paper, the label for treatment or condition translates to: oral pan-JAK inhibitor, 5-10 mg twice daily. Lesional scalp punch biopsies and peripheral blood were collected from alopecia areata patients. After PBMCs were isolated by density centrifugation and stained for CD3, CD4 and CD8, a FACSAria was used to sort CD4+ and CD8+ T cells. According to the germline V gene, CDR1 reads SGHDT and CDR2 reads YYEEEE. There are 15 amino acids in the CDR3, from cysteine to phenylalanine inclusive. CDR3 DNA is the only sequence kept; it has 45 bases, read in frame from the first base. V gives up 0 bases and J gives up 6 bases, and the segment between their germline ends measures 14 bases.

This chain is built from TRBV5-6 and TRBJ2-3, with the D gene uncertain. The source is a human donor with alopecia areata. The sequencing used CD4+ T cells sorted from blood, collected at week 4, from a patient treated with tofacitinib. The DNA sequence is TGTGCCAGCAGCTTGGGTAGTCCGAGGATGGATACGCAGTATTTT. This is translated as CASSLGSPRMDTQYF.